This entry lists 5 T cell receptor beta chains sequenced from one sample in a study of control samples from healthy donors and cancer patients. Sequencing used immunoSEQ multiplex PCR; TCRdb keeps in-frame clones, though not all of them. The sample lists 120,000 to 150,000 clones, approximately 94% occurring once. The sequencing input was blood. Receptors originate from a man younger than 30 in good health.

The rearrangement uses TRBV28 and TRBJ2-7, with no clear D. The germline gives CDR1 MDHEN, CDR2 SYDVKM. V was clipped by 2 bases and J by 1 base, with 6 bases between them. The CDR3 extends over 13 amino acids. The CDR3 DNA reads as TGTGCCAGCAGTTTAAGTAGTTCCTACGAGCAGTACTTC. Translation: CASSLSSSYEQYF.

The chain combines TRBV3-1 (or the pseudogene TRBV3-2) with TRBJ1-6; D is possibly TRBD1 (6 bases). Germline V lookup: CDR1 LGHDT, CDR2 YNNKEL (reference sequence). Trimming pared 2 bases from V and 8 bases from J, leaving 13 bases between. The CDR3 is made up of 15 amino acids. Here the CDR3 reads CASSQLDRKYSPLHF. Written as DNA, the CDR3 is TGTGCCAGCAGCCAATTGGACAGAAAGTATTCACCCCTCCACTTT.

Here the CDR3 DNA reads TGTGCCAGTAGCCTTGGCCAAGGTAGGGCCTACGAGCAGTACTTC. Its translation is CASSLGQGRAYEQYF. V gene TRBV19 combines with J gene TRBJ2-7; D remains ambiguous. Trimming left V 6 bases short and J 2 bases short, with 17 bases between. Germline V CDR1 and CDR2: LNHDA, SQIVND (reference sequence). The CDR3 runs to 15 residues.

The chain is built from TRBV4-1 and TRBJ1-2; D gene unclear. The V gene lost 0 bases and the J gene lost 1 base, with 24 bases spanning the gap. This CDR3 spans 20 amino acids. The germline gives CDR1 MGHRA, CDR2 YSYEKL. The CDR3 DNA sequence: TGCGCCAGCAGCCAAGATGGGGTTCTCCTGGCGGACCCGTTTAACTATGGCTACACCTTC. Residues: CASSQDGVLLADPFNYGYTF.

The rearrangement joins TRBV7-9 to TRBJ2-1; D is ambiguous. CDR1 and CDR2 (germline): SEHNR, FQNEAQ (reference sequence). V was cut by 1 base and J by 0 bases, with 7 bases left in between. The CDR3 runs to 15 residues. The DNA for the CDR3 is TGTGCCAGCAGCTTAGTCAGGAGCTCCTACAATGAGCAGTTCTTC. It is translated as CASSLVRSSYNEQFF.